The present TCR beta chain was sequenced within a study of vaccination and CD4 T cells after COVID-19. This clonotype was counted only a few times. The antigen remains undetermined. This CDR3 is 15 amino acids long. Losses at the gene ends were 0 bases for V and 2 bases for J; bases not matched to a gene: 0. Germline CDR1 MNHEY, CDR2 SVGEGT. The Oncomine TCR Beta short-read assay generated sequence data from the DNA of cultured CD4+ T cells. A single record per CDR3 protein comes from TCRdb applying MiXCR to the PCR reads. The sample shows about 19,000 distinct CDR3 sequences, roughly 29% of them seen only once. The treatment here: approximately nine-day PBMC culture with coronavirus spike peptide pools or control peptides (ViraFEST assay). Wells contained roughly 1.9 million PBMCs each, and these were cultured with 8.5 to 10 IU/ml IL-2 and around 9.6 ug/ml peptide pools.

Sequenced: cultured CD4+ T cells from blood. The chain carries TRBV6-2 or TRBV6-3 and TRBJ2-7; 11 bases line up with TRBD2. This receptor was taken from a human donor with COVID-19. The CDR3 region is CASSYSTSGAYEQYF. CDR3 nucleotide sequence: TGTGCCAGCAGTTACTCGACTAGCGGGGCCTACGAGCAGTACTTC.